This TCR beta chain comes out of a study of naive and memory T cell subsets. CDR3 size: 14 residues. Germline loops: CDR1 MNHEY, CDR2 SVGEGT. V dropped 4 bases and J dropped 5; count of bases not matched to a gene: 6. Note on this clonotype: Its target is unknown.

The beta constant-region primer was an equimolar mix of two oligonucleotides covering TRBC1 and TRBC2. Ligated cDNA was amplified by four rounds of PCR with nested alpha and beta constant-region primers and SP2. Ligation attached a single-stranded oligonucleotide with a 12-nucleotide UMI and the SP2 primer to the cDNA 3' end. Via MiXCR, TCRdb re-called the UMI-ligation and nested PCR reads, giving one row per CDR3 protein. The table has 100,000 to 150,000 distinct CDR3 sequences, 36% seen once. Study conclusions and caveats: Between naive and memory subsets, TCR abundance power law exponents differed.

Separate alpha and beta amplification began at the second PCR step. Sequenced material: central memory CD4+ T cells from blood. This TCR was recovered from a human donor in good health. This sequence joins TRBV6-2 or TRBV6-3 and TRBJ2-7; 9 bases align to TRBD2. This CDR3 reads CASSSSGGSHEQYF. Written as DNA, the CDR3 is TGTGCCAGCAGTTCCAGCGGGGGGTCCCACGAGCAGTACTTC.